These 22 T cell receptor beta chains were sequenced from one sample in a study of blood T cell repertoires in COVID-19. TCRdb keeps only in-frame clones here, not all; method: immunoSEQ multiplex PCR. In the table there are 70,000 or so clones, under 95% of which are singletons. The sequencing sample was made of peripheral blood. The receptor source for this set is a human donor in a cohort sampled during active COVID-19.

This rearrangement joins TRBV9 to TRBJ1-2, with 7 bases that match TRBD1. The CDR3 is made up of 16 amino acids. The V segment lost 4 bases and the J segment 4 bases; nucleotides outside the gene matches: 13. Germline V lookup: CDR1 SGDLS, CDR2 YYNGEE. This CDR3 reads CASSTSRDSSTYGYTF. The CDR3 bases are TGTGCCAGCAGCACAAGCCGGGACAGCTCTACCTATGGCTACACCTTC.

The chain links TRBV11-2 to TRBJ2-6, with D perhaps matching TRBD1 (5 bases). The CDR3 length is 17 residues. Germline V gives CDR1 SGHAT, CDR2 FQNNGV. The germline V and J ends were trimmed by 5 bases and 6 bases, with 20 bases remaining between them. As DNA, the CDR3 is TGTGCCAGCAGCCCTAGGGGTTCAAGGGGTACGGCCAACGTCCTGACTTTC. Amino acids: CASSPRGSRGTANVLTF. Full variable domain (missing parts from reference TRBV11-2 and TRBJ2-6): EAGVAQSPRYKIIEKRQSVAFWCNPISGHATLYWYQQILGQGPKLLIQFQNNGVVDDSQLPKDRFSAERLKGVDSTLKIQPAKLEDSAVYLCASSPRGSRGTANVLTFGAGSRLTVL.

Here the CDR3 DNA reads TGTGCCAGCAGCTCCCCCGCCAAGGGGCCAGGACAGTACGAGCAGTACTTC. This encodes CASSSPAKGPGQYEQYF. The V call is TRBV7-9, the J call TRBJ2-7; TRBD1 is a possible D gene (6 bases). In germline, CDR1 is SEHNR, CDR2 FQNEAQ (reference sequence). V lost 4 bases and J lost 4, with 23 bases in between. CDR3 length: 17 amino acids.

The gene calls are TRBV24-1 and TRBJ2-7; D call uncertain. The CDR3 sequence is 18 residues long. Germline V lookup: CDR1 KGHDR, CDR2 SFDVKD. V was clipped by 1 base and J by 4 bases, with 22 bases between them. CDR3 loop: CATSDFSLLGHLCYEQYF. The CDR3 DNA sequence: TGTGCCACCAGTGATTTTAGTCTGTTGGGCCACCTTTGTTACGAGCAGTACTTC.

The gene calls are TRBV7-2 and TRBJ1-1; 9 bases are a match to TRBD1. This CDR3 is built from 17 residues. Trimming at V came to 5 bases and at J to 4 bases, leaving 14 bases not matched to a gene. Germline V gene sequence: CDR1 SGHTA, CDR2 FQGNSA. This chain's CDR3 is CASSPHQSGTGSTEAFF. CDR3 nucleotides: TGTGCCAGCAGCCCTCACCAATCCGGGACAGGGAGCACTGAAGCTTTCTTT. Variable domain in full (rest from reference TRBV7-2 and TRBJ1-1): GAGVSQSPSNKVTEKGKDVELRCDPISGHTALYWYRQSLGQGLEFLIYFQGNSAPDKSGLPSDRFSAERTGGSVSTLTIQRTQQEDSAVYLCASSPHQSGTGSTEAFFGQGTRLTVV.

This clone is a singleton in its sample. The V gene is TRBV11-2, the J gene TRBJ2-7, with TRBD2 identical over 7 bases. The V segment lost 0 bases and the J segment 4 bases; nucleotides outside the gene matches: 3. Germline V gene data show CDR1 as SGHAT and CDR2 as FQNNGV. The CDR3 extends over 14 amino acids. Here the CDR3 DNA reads TGTGCCAGCAGCTTAGATTGGGGGGGGTACGAGCAGTACTTC. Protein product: CASSLDWGGYEQYF.

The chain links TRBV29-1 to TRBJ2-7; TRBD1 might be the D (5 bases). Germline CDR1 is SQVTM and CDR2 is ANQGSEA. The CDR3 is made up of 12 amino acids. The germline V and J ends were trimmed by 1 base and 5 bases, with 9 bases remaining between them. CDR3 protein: CSVEVTVDEQYF. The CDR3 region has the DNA TGCAGCGTTGAAGTGACAGTAGACGAGCAGTACTTC.

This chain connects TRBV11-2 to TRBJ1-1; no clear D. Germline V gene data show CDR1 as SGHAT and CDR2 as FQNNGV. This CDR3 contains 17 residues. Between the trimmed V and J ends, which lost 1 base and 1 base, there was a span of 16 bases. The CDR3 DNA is TGTGCCAGCAGCTTAGTTTCCCGTGCAGATCCGAACACTGAAGCTTTCTTT. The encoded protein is CASSLVSRADPNTEAFF.

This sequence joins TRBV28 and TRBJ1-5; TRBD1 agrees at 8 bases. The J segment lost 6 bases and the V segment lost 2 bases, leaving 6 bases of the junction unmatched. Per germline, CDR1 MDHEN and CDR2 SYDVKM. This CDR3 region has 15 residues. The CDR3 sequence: CASSLTGGAGQPQHF. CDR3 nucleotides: TGTGCCAGCAGTTTAACAGGGGGGGCGGGTCAGCCCCAGCATTTT.

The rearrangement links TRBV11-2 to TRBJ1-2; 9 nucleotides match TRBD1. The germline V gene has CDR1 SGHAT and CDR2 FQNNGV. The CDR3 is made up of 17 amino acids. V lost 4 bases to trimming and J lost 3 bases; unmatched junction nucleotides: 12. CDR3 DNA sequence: TGTGCCAGCAGCTCTCTAAAGGGACAGGGAGGAGACTATGGCTACACCTTC. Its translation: CASSSLKGQGGDYGYTF.

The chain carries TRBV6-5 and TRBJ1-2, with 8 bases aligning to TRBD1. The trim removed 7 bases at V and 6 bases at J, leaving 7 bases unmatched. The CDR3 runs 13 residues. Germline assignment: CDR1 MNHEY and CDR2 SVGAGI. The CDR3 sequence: CASNRGQGNGYTF. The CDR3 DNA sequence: TGTGCCAGCAACCGAGGACAGGGTAATGGCTACACCTTC.

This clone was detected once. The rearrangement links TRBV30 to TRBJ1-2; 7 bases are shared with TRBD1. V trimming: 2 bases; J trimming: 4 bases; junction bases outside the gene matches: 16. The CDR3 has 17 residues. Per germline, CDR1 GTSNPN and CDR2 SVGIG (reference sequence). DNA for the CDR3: TGTGCCTGGAGTAGAAGGGGGCTAAACCCCCTTGGCTATGGCTACACCTTC. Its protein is CAWSRRGLNPLGYGYTF.

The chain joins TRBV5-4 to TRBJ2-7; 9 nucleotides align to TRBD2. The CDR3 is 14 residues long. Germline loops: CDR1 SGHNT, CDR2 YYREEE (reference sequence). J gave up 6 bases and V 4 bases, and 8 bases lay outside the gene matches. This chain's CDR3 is CASSPGTSIPEQYF. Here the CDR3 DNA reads TGTGCCAGCAGCCCAGGGACTAGCATACCCGAGCAGTACTTC. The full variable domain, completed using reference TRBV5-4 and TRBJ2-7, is ETGVTQSPTHLIKTRGQQVTLRCSSQSGHNTVSWYQQALGQGPQFIFQYYREEENGRGNFPPRFSGLQFPNYSSELNVNALELDDSALYLCASSPGTSIPEQYFGPGTRLTVT.

The CDR3 coding sequence is TGTGCCAGCAGCGTCGCAGCGGGACAGGGTCATAATGAGCAGTTCTTC. Encoded protein: CASSVAAGQGHNEQFF. The V and J genes are TRBV9 and TRBJ2-1, with TRBD1 identical over 9 bases. With V trimmed by 2 bases and J by 7 bases, 10 bases remained unmatched. CDR1 and CDR2 (germline): SGDLS, YYNGEE. The CDR3 loop spans 16 amino acids.

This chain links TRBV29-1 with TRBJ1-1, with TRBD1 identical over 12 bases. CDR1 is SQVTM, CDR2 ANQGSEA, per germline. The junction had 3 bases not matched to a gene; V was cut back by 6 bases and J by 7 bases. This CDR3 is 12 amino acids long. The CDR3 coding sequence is TGCAGCGTGGGACAGGGGGCGAATGAAGCTTTCTTT. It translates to CSVGQGANEAFF. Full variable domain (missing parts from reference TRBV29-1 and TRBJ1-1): SAVISQKPSRDICQRGTSLTIQCQVDSQVTMMFWYRQQPGQSLTLIATANQGSEATYESGFVIDKFPISRPNLTFSTLTVSNMSPEDSSIYLCSVGQGANEAFFGQGTRLTVV.

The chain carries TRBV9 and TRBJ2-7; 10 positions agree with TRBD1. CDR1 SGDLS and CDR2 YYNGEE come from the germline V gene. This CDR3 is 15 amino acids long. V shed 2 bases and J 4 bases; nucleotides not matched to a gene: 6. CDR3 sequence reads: CASSVGTGAGYEQYF. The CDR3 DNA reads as TGTGCCAGCAGCGTGGGGACAGGGGCGGGATACGAGCAGTACTTC.

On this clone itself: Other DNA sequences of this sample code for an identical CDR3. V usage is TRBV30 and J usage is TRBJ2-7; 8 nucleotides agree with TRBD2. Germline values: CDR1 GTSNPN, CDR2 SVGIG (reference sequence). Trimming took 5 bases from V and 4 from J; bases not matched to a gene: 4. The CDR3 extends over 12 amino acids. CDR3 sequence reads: CAWGTSWYEQYF. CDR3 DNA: TGTGCCTGGGGGACTAGTTGGTACGAGCAGTACTTC.

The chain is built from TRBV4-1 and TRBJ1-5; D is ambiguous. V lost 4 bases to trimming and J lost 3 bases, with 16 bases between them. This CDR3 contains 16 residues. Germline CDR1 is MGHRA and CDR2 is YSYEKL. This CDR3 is CASSPSLEQINQPQHF. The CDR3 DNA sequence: TGCGCCAGCAGCCCCTCTCTGGAACAGATCAATCAGCCCCAGCATTTT.

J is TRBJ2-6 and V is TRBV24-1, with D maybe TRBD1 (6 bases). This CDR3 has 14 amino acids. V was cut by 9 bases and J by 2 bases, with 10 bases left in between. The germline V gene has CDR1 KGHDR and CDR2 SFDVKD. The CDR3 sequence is CATPWGPGANVLTF. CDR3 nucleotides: TGTGCCACCCCGTGGGGGCCTGGGGCCAACGTCCTGACTTTC.

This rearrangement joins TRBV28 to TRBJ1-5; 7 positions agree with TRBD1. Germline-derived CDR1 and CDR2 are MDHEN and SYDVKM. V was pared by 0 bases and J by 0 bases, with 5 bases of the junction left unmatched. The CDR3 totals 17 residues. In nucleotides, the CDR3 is TGTGCCAGCAGTTTATGGATCGGGACAGATAGCAATCAGCCCCAGCATTTT. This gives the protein CASSLWIGTDSNQPQHF.

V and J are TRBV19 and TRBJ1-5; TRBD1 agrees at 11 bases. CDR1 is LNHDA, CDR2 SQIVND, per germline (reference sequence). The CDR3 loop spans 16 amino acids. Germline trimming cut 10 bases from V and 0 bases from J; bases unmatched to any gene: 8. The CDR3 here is CATGTGGPYSNQPQHF. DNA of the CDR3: TGTGCCACCGGGACAGGGGGTCCGTATAGCAATCAGCCCCAGCATTTT. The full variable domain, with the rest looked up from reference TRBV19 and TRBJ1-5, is DGGITQSPKYLFRKEGQNVTLSCEQNLNHDAMYWYRQDPGQGLRLIYYSQIVNDFQKGDIAEGYSVSREKKESFPLTVTSAQKNPTAFYLCATGTGGPYSNQPQHFGDGTRLSIL.

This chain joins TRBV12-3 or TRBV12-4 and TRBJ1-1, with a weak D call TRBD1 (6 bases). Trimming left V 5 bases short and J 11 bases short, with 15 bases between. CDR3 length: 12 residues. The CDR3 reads CASSPTGLEAFF. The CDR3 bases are TGTGCCAGCAGTCCTACAGGGCTGGAGGCTTTCTTT.